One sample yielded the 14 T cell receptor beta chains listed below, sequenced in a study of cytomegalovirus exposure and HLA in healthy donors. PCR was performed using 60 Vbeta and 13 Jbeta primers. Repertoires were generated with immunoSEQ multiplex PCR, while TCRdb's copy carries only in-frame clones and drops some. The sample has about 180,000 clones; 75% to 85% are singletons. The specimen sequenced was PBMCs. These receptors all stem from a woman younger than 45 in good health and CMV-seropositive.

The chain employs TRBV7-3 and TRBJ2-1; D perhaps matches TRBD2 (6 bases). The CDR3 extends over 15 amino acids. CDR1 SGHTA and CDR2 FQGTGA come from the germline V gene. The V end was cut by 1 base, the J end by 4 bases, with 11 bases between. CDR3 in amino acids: CASSLSSGLYNEQFF. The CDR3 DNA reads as TGTGCCAGCAGCTTAAGCAGCGGGCTATACAATGAGCAGTTCTTC.

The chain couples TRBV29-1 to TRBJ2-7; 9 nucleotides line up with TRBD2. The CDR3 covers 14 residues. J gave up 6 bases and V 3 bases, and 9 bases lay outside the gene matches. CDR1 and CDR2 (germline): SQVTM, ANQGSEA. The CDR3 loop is CSVDPTSGGREQYF. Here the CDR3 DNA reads TGCAGCGTTGACCCGACTAGCGGTGGGCGCGAGCAGTACTTC.

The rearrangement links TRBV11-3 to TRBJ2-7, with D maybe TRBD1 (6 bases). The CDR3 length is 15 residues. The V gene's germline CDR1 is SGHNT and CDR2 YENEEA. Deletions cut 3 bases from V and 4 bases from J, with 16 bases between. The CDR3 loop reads CASSFSSTGSYEQYF. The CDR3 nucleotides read TGTGCCAGCAGCTTTTCGTCAACAGGGAGTTACGAGCAGTACTTC.

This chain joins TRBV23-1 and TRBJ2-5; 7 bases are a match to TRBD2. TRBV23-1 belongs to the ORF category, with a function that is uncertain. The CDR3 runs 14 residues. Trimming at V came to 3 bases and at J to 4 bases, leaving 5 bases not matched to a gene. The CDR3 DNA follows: TGCGCCAGCAGTCACCCTCGCGGGGGAGAGACCCAGTACTTC. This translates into CASSHPRGGETQYF.

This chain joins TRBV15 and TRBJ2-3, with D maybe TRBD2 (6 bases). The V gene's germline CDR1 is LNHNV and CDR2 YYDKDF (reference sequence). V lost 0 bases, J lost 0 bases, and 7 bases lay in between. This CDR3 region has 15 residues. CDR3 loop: CATSRDRGSTDTQYF. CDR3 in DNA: TGTGCCACCAGCAGAGATCGGGGGAGCACAGATACGCAGTATTTT.

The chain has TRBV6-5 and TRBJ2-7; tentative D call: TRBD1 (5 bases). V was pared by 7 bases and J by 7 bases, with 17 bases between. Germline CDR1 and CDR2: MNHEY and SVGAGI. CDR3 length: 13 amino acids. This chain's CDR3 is CASTPDGAREQYF. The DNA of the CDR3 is TGTGCCAGCACCCCAGATGGGGCGCGTGAGCAGTACTTC.

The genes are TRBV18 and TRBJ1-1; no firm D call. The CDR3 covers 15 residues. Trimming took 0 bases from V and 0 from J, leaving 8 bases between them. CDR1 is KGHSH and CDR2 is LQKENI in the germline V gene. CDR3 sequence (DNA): TGTGCCAGCTCACCACCTAACACCGTGAACACTGAAGCTTTCTTT. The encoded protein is CASSPPNTVNTEAFF.

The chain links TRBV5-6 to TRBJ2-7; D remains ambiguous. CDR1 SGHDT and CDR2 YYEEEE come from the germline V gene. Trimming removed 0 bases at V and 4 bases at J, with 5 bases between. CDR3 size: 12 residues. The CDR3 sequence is CASSLGDYEQYF. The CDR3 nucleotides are TGTGCCAGCAGCTTGGGAGATTACGAGCAGTACTTC.

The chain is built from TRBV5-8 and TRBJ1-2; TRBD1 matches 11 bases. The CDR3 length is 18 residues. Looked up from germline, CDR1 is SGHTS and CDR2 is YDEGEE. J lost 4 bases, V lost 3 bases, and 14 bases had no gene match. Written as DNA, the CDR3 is TGTGCCAGCAGCTCCCGCCCCGGGACAGGGGGAGGACTCTATGGCTACACCTTC. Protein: CASSSRPGTGGGLYGYTF.

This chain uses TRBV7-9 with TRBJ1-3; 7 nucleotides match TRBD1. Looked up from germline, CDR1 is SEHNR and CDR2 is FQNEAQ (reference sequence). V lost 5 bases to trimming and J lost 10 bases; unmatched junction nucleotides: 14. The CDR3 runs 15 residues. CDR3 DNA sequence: TGTGCCAGCAGCGTCGGGACAGCCGGATATATTACCATATATTTT. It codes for CASSVGTAGYITIYF.

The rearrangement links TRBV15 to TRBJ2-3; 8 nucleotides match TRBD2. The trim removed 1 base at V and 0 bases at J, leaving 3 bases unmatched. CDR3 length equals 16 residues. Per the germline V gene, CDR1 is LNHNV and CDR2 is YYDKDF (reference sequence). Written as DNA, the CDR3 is TGTGCCACCAGCAGAGCGTCTAGCGGGAGCACAGATACGCAGTATTTT. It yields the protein CATSRASSGSTDTQYF.

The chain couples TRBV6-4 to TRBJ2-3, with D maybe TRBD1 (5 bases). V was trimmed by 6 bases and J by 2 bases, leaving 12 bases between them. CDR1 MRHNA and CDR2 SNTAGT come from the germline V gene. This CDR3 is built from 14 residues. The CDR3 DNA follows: TGTGCCAGCAGCAGGGAACACCTCACAGATACGCAGTATTTT. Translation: CASSREHLTDTQYF.

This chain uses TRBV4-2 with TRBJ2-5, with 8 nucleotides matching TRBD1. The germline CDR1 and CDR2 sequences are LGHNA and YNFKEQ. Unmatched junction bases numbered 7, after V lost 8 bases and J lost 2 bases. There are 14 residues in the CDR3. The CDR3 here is CASCSGTGQETQYF. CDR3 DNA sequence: TGTGCCAGCTGCTCCGGGACAGGACAAGAGACCCAGTACTTC.

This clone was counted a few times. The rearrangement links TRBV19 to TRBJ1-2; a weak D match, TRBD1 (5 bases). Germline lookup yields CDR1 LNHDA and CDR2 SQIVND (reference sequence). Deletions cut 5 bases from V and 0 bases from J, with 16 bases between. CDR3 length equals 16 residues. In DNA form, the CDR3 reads TGTGCCAGTAGTCTATGGGGCGTCTCAGCTAACTATGGCTACACCTTC. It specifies CASSLWGVSANYGYTF. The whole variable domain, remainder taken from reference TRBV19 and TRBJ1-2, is DGGITQSPKYLFRKEGQNVTLSCEQNLNHDAMYWYRQDPGQGLRLIYYSQIVNDFQKGDIAEGYSVSREKKESFPLTVTSAQKNPTAFYLCASSLWGVSANYGYTFGSGTRLTVV.